The 10 T cell receptor beta chains given below trace back to one sample, sequenced in a study of T cell repertoires in cytomegalovirus infection. MiXCR, applied by TCRdb to the reads, yields one record per CDR3 protein. The data show fewer than 400,000 distinct CDR3 sequences, 15% to 20% seen once. The source material was PBMCs. These receptor sequences come from a human donor in good health (CMV status not recorded). Some clones in this sample may be carry-over from other donors' samples.

The V gene is TRBV19, the J gene TRBJ2-2, with a tentative D call TRBD1 (6 bases). The CDR3 has 16 residues. Trimming removed 4 bases at V and 1 base at J, with 13 bases between. Germline assignment: CDR1 LNHDA and CDR2 SQIVND (reference sequence). CDR3 protein: CASSRPGVLNTGELFF. CDR3 nucleotides: TGTGCCAGTAGTAGGCCAGGGGTCCTGAACACCGGGGAGCTGTTTTTT.

The chain uses TRBV12-3 or TRBV12-4 and TRBJ2-5; 11 nucleotides align to TRBD1. This CDR3 contains 17 residues. Trimming cost V 6 bases and J 0 bases; bases outside gene matches: 9. The CDR3 DNA is TGTGCCAGCAGGATGGACAGGGGGCCCGGGGACCAAGAGACCCAGTACTTC. It is translated as CASRMDRGPGDQETQYF.

The rearrangement joins TRBV24-1 to TRBJ2-2, with D possibly TRBD1 on 5 matching bases. This CDR3 has 15 amino acids. Trimming pared 3 bases from V and 5 bases from J, leaving 12 bases between. The germline gives CDR1 KGHDR, CDR2 SFDVKD. CDR3 residues: CATSDPWGDTGELFF. CDR3 nucleotides: TGTGCCACCAGTGATCCTTGGGGCGATACCGGGGAGCTGTTTTTT.

This clonotype was counted a few times. The chain couples TRBV7-2 to TRBJ1-3; unclear D gene. The CDR3 runs 15 residues. The V gene lost 3 bases and the J gene lost 0 bases, with 9 bases spanning the gap. The germline gives CDR1 SGHTA, CDR2 FQGNSA. CDR3 bases: TGTGCCAGCAGCTTCCACGGTATCTCTGGAAACACCATATATTTT. This encodes CASSFHGISGNTIYF.

This clonotype came up many times. The rearrangement uses TRBV7-8 and TRBJ1-2, with 7 bases lining up with TRBD1. CDR3 length: 14 amino acids. Germline V gene data show CDR1 as SGHVS and CDR2 as FQNEAQ. V lost 4 bases and J lost 1; bases outside the gene matches: 3. CDR3 sequence: CASSSGQNNYGYTF. In nucleotides, the CDR3 is TGTGCCAGCAGCTCGGGACAGAATAACTATGGCTACACCTTC.

This clonotype was counted only a few times. This rearrangement joins TRBV14 to TRBJ1-2, with a tentative D call TRBD1 (5 bases). The V and J ends lost 1 base and 7 bases respectively, with 19 bases between them. The CDR3 runs 16 residues. Germline V gene lookup returns CDR1 SGHDN and CDR2 FVKESK. The CDR3 DNA sequence: TGTGCCAGCAGCCAAGTTATCGGCGGAGGAAGGGGTGGCTACACCTTC. This translates into CASSQVIGGGRGGYTF.

This clonotype was seen many times. The chain joins TRBV7-8 to TRBJ2-1, with TRBD2 matching over 9 bases. The CDR3 length is 18 residues. Germline V CDR1 and CDR2: SGHVS, FQNEAQ. The V segment lost 2 bases and the J segment 3 bases; nucleotides outside the gene matches: 11. CDR3 sequence (DNA): TGTGCCAGCAGCTTAAGGCGGGCGGGGGGGCCCAACTACAATGAGCAGTTCTTC. Protein product: CASSLRRAGGPNYNEQFF.

This clonotype was observed many times. This chain joins TRBV7-8 and TRBJ2-7; 10 bases agree with TRBD2. The CDR3 totals 17 residues. Trimming removed 3 bases from V and 6 bases from J; junction bases left unmatched: 14. Per the germline V gene, CDR1 is SGHVS and CDR2 is FQNEAQ. The CDR3 loop is CASSFLAGALTVSEQYF. The CDR3 DNA sequence: TGTGCCAGCAGCTTCCTAGCGGGAGCTCTAACGGTTTCCGAGCAGTACTTC.

This clonotype was seen ten or more times. This rearrangement joins TRBV10-3 to TRBJ1-3; D gene uncertain. The CDR3 consists of 15 residues. From germline, CDR1 is ENHRY and CDR2 SYGVKD. V was pared by 0 bases and J by 4 bases, with 10 bases between. CDR3 DNA sequence: TGTGCCATCAGTGAGTCGGAAGTAGGGGGAAACACCATATATTTT. It is translated as CAISESEVGGNTIYF.

This clonotype appeared once. This chain uses TRBV14 with TRBJ1-5; D is unresolved. The CDR3 length is 13 residues. Germline loops: CDR1 SGHDN, CDR2 FVKESK. The V gene lost 4 bases and the J gene lost 6 bases, with 10 bases spanning the gap. The CDR3 nucleotides read TGTGCCAGCAGCCCCTTTGAGGGTCAGCCCCAGCATTTT. Its translation: CASSPFEGQPQHF.